Below are 23 T cell receptor beta chains sequenced from a single sample in a study of T cells in Graves' hyperthyroidism and ophthalmopathy. Amplified TCR beta CDR3 regions derived from RNA transcripts. HTBI primers were the set used in a first-round RT-PCR of the TCR CDR3. TCRdb recomputed calls from the multiplex PCR reads with MiXCR, one row per CDR3 protein. The sample includes around 240,000 distinct CDR3 sequences, roughly 15% of them seen just once. The sequenced sample consisted of blood. Receptor source: a woman in her thirties or forties with Graves' hyperthyroidism that later progressed to Graves' ophthalmopathy.

There are many counts of this clonotype. This chain joins TRBV2 and TRBJ1-2, with 7 bases identical to TRBD1. With V trimmed by 5 bases and J by 7 bases, 13 bases remained unmatched. CDR3 size: 15 residues. Germline V lookup: CDR1 SNHLY, CDR2 FYNNEI. The CDR3 DNA follows: TGTGCCAGCAGTCCCCGGGACAGAAACCTGGGTGGCTACACCTTC. Its protein is CASSPRDRNLGGYTF.

This clonotype showed up just a few times. The chain recombines TRBV5-1 with TRBJ2-1; TRBD2 matches 14 bases. Trimming at V came to 4 bases and at J to 10 bases, leaving 10 bases not matched to a gene. The germline CDR1 and CDR2 sequences are SGHRS and YFSETQ. The CDR3 has 16 residues. The CDR3 nucleotides are TGCGCCAGCAGCCCTGCCCCGGGACTAGCGGGAGAAGAGCAGTTCTTC. This gives the protein CASSPAPGLAGEEQFF.

This clonotype was found many times. J is TRBJ2-1 and V is TRBV5-1; 9 bases fit TRBD1. V shed 4 bases, J shed 1 base, and the junction held 12 bases outside the gene matches. The CDR3 spans 18 residues. Germline V gene sequence: CDR1 SGHRS, CDR2 YFSETQ. The CDR3: CASSPTRDRAGSYNEQFF. CDR3 coding DNA: TGCGCCAGCAGCCCAACCCGGGACAGGGCTGGATCCTACAATGAGCAGTTCTTC.

This clonotype showed up just once. A read error may produce the germline difference seen at one junction end. This chain connects TRBV27 to TRBJ2-1; TRBD2 matches 10 bases. The CDR3 contains 17 residues. From germline, CDR1 is MNHEY and CDR2 SMNVEV (reference sequence). CDR3 loop: CASSLWAASGSLNEQFF. For the CDR3, the DNA is TGTGCCAGTAGTTTATGGGCCGCTAGCGGGAGCCTGAATGAGCAGTTCTTC.

This chain joins TRBV7-2 and TRBJ1-2; maybe TRBD1 (6 bases). Trimming pared 4 bases from V and 8 bases from J, leaving 20 bases between. Germline values: CDR1 SGHTA, CDR2 FQGNSA. This CDR3 spans 15 amino acids. The CDR3, as DNA: TGTGCCAGCAGCTCCATCAAACAGGGCCCGGGAGGCTACACCTTC. Translating gives CASSSIKQGPGGYTF.

This clonotype was seen many times. The CDR3 DNA reads TGCAGTGCTAGAGCCAGGGAGGGGCAGCCCCAGCATTTT. Residues: CSARAREGQPQHF. The chain combines TRBV20-1 with TRBJ1-5; D is possibly TRBD1 (5 bases). In germline, CDR1 is DFQATT, CDR2 SNEGSKA (reference sequence). The CDR3 length is 13 residues. Trimming stripped 1 base from V and 7 bases from J, with 11 bases between.

This clonotype appeared a few times. The chain joins TRBV6-4 to TRBJ2-1; 11 nucleotides match TRBD2. The J segment lost 5 bases and the V segment lost 10 bases, leaving 13 bases of the junction unmatched. CDR1 and CDR2 from the germline V gene are MRHNA and SNTAGT. CDR3 length: 16 residues. The CDR3 nucleotides read TGTGCCACCTCGGGTCTAGCGGGAGGTTTGAACAATGAGCAGTTCTTC. This codes for CATSGLAGGLNNEQFF.

J is TRBJ2-1 and V is TRBV11-2; D assignment may be TRBD1 or TRBD2 (5 bases each). V lost 6 bases, J lost 6 bases, and 18 bases lay in between. The germline V gene has CDR1 SGHAT and CDR2 FQNNGV. The length of the CDR3 is 15 residues. The CDR3 DNA is TGTGCCAGCAGTGTTGAGGGGCCCCTAGTCAATGAGCAGTTCTTC. Its protein product is CASSVEGPLVNEQFF.

This clonotype was counted ten times or more. The chain recombines TRBV11-2 with TRBJ2-1, with D possibly TRBD2 on 5 matching bases. V was shortened by 1 base and J by 0 bases, with 10 bases between the two germline ends. CDR1 and CDR2 (germline): SGHAT, FQNNGV. The CDR3 is 16 amino acids. CDR3 protein: CASSLGKLGSYNEQFF. The CDR3 bases are TGTGCCAGCAGCTTAGGAAAACTAGGCTCCTACAATGAGCAGTTCTTC.

This clonotype was seen at least ten times. The chain carries TRBV28 and TRBJ2-1, with TRBD2 matching over 7 bases. Germline V CDR1 and CDR2: MDHEN, SYDVKM. V gave up 2 bases and J gave up 5 bases; unmatched junction bases: 3. This CDR3 is 14 amino acids long. The CDR3 loop reads CASSLAGEHNEQFF. The CDR3 nucleotides are TGTGCCAGCAGTTTAGCGGGAGAGCACAATGAGCAGTTCTTC.

Many counts were recorded for this clonotype. The chain joins TRBV2 to TRBJ2-1, with 9 nucleotides matching TRBD2. V lost 4 bases and J lost 5; bases outside the gene matches: 12. This CDR3 spans 17 amino acids. Looked up from germline, CDR1 is SNHLY and CDR2 is FYNNEI. CDR3 in amino acids: CASSVSATAGGNNEQFF. The CDR3 DNA reads TGTGCCAGCAGTGTGTCGGCCACAGCGGGAGGAAACAATGAGCAGTTCTTC.

This clonotype appeared many times. The V and J genes are TRBV7-9 and TRBJ2-5; D remains ambiguous. This CDR3 comprises 13 residues. V shed 5 bases and J shed 2 bases, with 9 bases lying between them. CDR1 and CDR2 from the germline V gene are SEHNR and FQNEAQ (reference sequence). CDR3 sequence reads: CASSGYRQETQYF. The CDR3 DNA follows: TGTGCCAGCAGCGGCTACCGTCAAGAGACCCAGTACTTC.

At least ten counts were recorded for this clonotype. This chain joins TRBV11-3 and TRBJ2-1; D is perhaps TRBD1 or TRBD2 (5 bases each). Germline-derived CDR1 and CDR2 are SGHNT and YENEEA. V lost 2 bases, J lost 5 bases, and 10 bases lay in between. This CDR3 contains 14 residues. CDR3: CASSLPGAHNEQFF. The CDR3 DNA reads TGTGCCAGCAGCTTACCCGGGGCCCACAATGAGCAGTTCTTC.

In this sample, this clonotype turned up many times. The chain couples TRBV7-8 to TRBJ2-2, with 13 bases aligning to TRBD2. Germline CDR1 is SGHVS and CDR2 is FQNEAQ. Trimming cost V 5 bases and J 7 bases; bases outside gene matches: 10. The CDR3 runs 17 residues. For the CDR3, the DNA is TGTGCCAGCAGCCCCGCCCCGGGACTAGCGGGACTCGGGGAGCTGTTTTTT. This codes for CASSPAPGLAGLGELFF.

This clonotype occurred many times. The chain uses TRBV20-1 and TRBJ2-5, with no clear D. This CDR3 region has 12 residues. V was cut by 0 bases and J by 8 bases, with 10 bases left in between. CDR1 and CDR2 from the germline V gene are DFQATT and SNEGSKA (reference sequence). CDR3 sequence reads: CSARDPPITQYF. The CDR3 DNA follows: TGCAGTGCTAGAGACCCCCCCATAACCCAGTACTTC.

A few counts support this clonotype. The chain employs TRBV30 and TRBJ1-2; D is possibly TRBD1 (5 bases). V shed 2 bases and J shed 9 bases, with 22 bases lying between them. This CDR3 region has 15 residues. Germline V CDR1 and CDR2: GTSNPN, SVGIG (reference sequence). This CDR3 reads CAWSPDRGALGSYTF. The CDR3 DNA reads as TGTGCCTGGAGTCCCGATCGTGGGGCTCTCGGAAGCTACACCTTC.

This clonotype turned up a few times. The chain is built from TRBV12-3 or TRBV12-4 and TRBJ2-7; 7 bases are a match to TRBD2. The CDR3 contains 14 residues. J gave up 0 bases and V 7 bases, and 6 bases lay outside the gene matches. The CDR3 spells CASILGGSSYEQYF. The CDR3 bases are TGTGCCAGCATCCTAGGCGGGAGCTCCTACGAGCAGTACTTC.

This clonotype was picked up many times. The V call is TRBV11-2, the J call TRBJ2-2, with D perhaps TRBD2 (6 bases). The CDR3 sequence is 15 residues long. V was cut by 4 bases and J by 2 bases, with 11 bases left in between. CDR1 is SGHAT and CDR2 is FQNNGV in the germline V gene. The CDR3 DNA follows: TGTGCCAGCAGCTACCGGGACTTAAACACCGGGGAGCTGTTTTTT. Amino acids: CASSYRDLNTGELFF.

About this clonotype: Mismatch with germline at one junction end may stem from a read error. DNA of the CDR3: TGTGCGAGCAGTACCAGCTGGGGGGGGACCACTGAAGCTTTCTTT. This sequence encodes CASSTSWGGTTEAFF. The chain couples TRBV12-3 or TRBV12-4 to TRBJ1-1, with a weak D call TRBD1 (5 bases). The CDR3 covers 15 residues.

This clonotype was seen many times. The chain recombines TRBV15 with TRBJ1-3; D unclear. V lost 0 bases and J 0 bases, leaving 6 bases between the germline ends. Germline loops: CDR1 LNHNV, CDR2 YYDKDF (reference sequence). The CDR3 sequence is 15 residues long. CDR3 bases: TGTGCCACCAGCAGAGATGGATACTCTGGAAACACCATATATTTT. This gives the protein CATSRDGYSGNTIYF.

This chain links TRBV5-1 with TRBJ2-1, with 12 positions matching TRBD2. This CDR3 contains 15 residues. In germline, CDR1 is SGHRS, CDR2 YFSETQ. V lost 3 bases, J lost 5 bases, and 3 bases stayed unmatched. The CDR3 sequence: CASSWGLAGHNEQFF. The CDR3 region has the DNA TGCGCCAGCAGCTGGGGACTAGCGGGCCACAATGAGCAGTTCTTC.

The chain joins TRBV28 to TRBJ2-7; D is possibly TRBD2 (5 bases). Trimming pared 5 bases from V and 9 bases from J, leaving 26 bases between. Germline V lookup: CDR1 MDHEN, CDR2 SYDVKM. The CDR3 has 16 amino acids. In DNA form, the CDR3 reads TGTGCCAGCAGTCCCCCCCCAACTTTTTCTGCTCGGGGGCAGTACTTC. Translation: CASSPPPTFSARGQYF.

Many counts were recorded for this clonotype. The chain combines TRBV5-4 with TRBJ2-5; D tentatively fits TRBD1 or TRBD2 (6 bases each). The CDR3 runs to 13 residues. Looked up from germline, CDR1 is SGHNT and CDR2 is YYREEE (reference sequence). Trimming took off 4 bases at V and 4 bases at J, with 11 bases between the two ends. This chain's CDR3 is CASSVRGAETQYF. CDR3 bases: TGTGCCAGCAGCGTGAGGGGGGCAGAGACCCAGTACTTC.